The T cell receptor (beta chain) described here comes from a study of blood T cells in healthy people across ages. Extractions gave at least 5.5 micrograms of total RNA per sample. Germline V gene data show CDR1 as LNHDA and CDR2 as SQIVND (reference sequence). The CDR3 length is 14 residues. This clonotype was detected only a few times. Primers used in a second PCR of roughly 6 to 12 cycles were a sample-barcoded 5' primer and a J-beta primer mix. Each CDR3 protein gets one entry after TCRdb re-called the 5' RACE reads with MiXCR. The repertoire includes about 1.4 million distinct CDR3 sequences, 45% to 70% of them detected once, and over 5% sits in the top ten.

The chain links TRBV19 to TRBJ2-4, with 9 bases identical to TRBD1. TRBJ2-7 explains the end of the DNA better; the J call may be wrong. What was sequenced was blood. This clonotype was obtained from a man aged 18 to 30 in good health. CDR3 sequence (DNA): TGTGCCAGTAGCAGGACCGGGACAGGGTACGAGCAGTACTTC. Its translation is CASSRTGTGYEQYF.